The 31 T cell receptor beta chains below were found in one sample sequenced in a study of CD8 T cells in ankylosing spondylitis. MiXCR was run by TCRdb on the 5' RACE reads, yielding one entry per CDR3 protein. Among approximately 350,000 distinct CDR3 sequences listed, 14% to 15% were seen once. The sequencing sample was made of blood, either unsorted or a sorted T cell fraction (not recorded which). The source of these receptors is a male donor with ankylosing spondylitis or in good health (not recorded which).

This clonotype turned up a few times. The chain carries TRBV3-1 and TRBJ1-6; D unclear. Germline CDR1 LGHDT, CDR2 YNNKEL (reference sequence). CDR3 size: 13 residues. Deletions cut 2 bases from V and 7 bases from J, with 6 bases between. The CDR3 is CASSQLLNSPLHF. The CDR3 DNA follows: TGTGCCAGCAGCCAACTACTCAATTCACCCCTCCACTTT.

This chain joins TRBV5-1 and TRBJ2-3; 8 bases map to TRBD2. The germline V gene has CDR1 SGHRS and CDR2 YFSETQ. The V gene end was trimmed by 4 bases and the J gene end by 0 bases; junction bases not matched to a gene: 7. The length of the CDR3 is 16 residues. The CDR3 region has the DNA TGCGCCAGCAGCATATTTAGCGGGGCCAGCACAGATACGCAGTATTTT. This codes for CASSIFSGASTDTQYF. Based on the CDR3 plus reference TRBV5-1 and TRBJ2-3, the full variable domain is KAGVTQTPRYLIKTRGQQVTLSCSPISGHRSVSWYQQTPGQGLQFLFEYFSETQRNKGNFPGRFSGRQFSNSRSEMNVSTLELGDSALYLCASSIFSGASTDTQYFGPGTRLTVL.

This clonotype was seen just once. Its ends do not fully match the called genes, so a read error is possible. The chain recombines TRBV5-1 with TRBJ2-7; D not certain. The CDR3 consists of 13 residues. Per the germline V gene, CDR1 is SGHRS and CDR2 is YFSETQ. This CDR3 reads CASSFDQPYVQYF. Written as DNA, the CDR3 is TGCGCCAGCAGCTTTGACCAACCTTACGTGCAGTACTTC.

This chain connects TRBV7-9 to TRBJ2-7, with 7 positions matching TRBD2. Germline lookup yields CDR1 SEHNR and CDR2 FQNEAQ (reference sequence). The CDR3 is 15 residues long. Trimming cost V 5 bases and J 1 base; bases outside gene matches: 8. The CDR3 here is CASSLEGGGSYEQYF. The CDR3 DNA sequence: TGTGCCAGCAGCCTCGAGGGCGGGGGATCCTACGAGCAGTACTTC.

The table lists this clonotype with a few counts. The chain combines TRBV9 with TRBJ2-5; D call uncertain. V lost 4 bases to trimming and J lost 5 bases, with 9 bases between them. Germline assignment: CDR1 SGDLS and CDR2 YYNGEE. The CDR3 contains 12 residues. The DNA of the CDR3 is TGTGCCAGCAGCTCAACGACCGAGACCCAGTACTTC. Translating gives CASSSTTETQYF. Combining the CDR3 with reference TRBV9 and TRBJ2-5 gives the whole variable domain DSGVTQTPKHLITATGQRVTLRCSPRSGDLSVYWYQQSLDQGLQFLIQYYNGEERAKGNILERFSAQQFPDLHSELNLSSLELGDSALYFCASSSTTETQYFGPGTRLLVL.

This rearrangement joins TRBV5-1 to TRBJ2-5, with 8 bases aligning to TRBD1. J was trimmed by 9 bases and V by 6 bases; bases with no gene match: 10. CDR1 SGHRS and CDR2 YFSETQ come from the germline V gene. The CDR3 is made up of 13 amino acids. CDR3 nucleotides: TGCGCCAGCACCGCAGACAGGGGCGGCGCCCAGTACTTC. Translating gives CASTADRGGAQYF.

This clonotype was seen ten or more times. The genes are TRBV12-5 and TRBJ2-6; TRBD1 aligns across 7 bases. The ends lost 4 bases at V and 3 bases at J; junction bases unmatched: 0. Germline CDR1 and CDR2: LGHNT and FRNRAP. The CDR3 has 14 amino acids. The CDR3 loop reads CASGYRGGANVLTF. The CDR3 region has the DNA TGTGCTAGTGGTTACAGGGGTGGGGCCAACGTCCTGACTTTC.

The table lists this clonotype with a few counts. The chain is built from TRBV20-1 and TRBJ1-2; no definite D call. CDR3 length: 14 residues. CDR1 and CDR2 (germline): DFQATT, SNEGSKA (reference sequence). V dropped 6 bases and J dropped 2 bases, with 16 bases sitting between them. The CDR3 DNA is TGCAGTGCCCTCCTCAGTGGGGAAAACTATGGCTACACCTTC. This translates into CSALLSGENYGYTF.

This clonotype was counted between two and nine times. The chain is built from TRBV2 and TRBJ2-3; weak D call: TRBD2 (5 bases). The germline V gene has CDR1 SNHLY and CDR2 FYNNEI. The CDR3 runs to 15 residues. The V end lost 0 bases, the J end lost 8 bases, and 15 bases lay between the germline ends. The CDR3 reads CASSEAAASTGTQYF. The CDR3 nucleotides read TGTGCCAGCAGTGAAGCAGCGGCAAGCACTGGTACGCAGTATTTT.

The V call is TRBV20-1, the J call TRBJ2-3; 8 bases are a match to TRBD2. This CDR3 contains 14 residues. The germline V gene has CDR1 DFQATT and CDR2 SNEGSKA (reference sequence). V gave up 4 bases and J gave up 3 bases; unmatched junction bases: 6. This chain's CDR3 is CSANPLAETDTQYF. CDR3 coding DNA: TGCAGTGCTAACCCACTAGCGGAAACAGATACGCAGTATTTT.

The V gene is TRBV5-1, the J gene TRBJ2-2; D is perhaps TRBD2 (5 bases). The V gene's germline CDR1 is SGHRS and CDR2 YFSETQ. There are 14 residues in the CDR3. Trimming cost V 4 bases and J 6 bases, with 13 bases left between them. Here the CDR3 reads CASSVGESSGELFF. CDR3 DNA sequence: TGCGCCAGCAGCGTGGGAGAATCCTCCGGGGAGCTGTTTTTT.

The genes are TRBV12-3 or TRBV12-4 and TRBJ2-3; 10 nucleotides align to TRBD1. There are 15 residues in the CDR3. V lost 5 bases and J lost 4; bases outside the gene matches: 6. CDR3 residues: CASSPLTGGADTQYF. The DNA of the CDR3 is TGTGCCAGCAGTCCCTTGACAGGGGGCGCAGATACGCAGTATTTT.

This clonotype was found a few times. This chain links TRBV21-1 with TRBJ1-1; no DNA check was done on the table's D call, TRBD1. TRBV21-1 is labeled a pseudogene. The CDR3 is 14 residues long. CDR3 in DNA: TGTGCCAGCACAATGTGGGGGAAGGACACTGAAGCTTTCTTT. It specifies CASTMWGKDTEAFF.

The chain links TRBV5-1 to TRBJ1-1, with 8 bases aligning to TRBD1. CDR1 and CDR2 (germline): SGHRS, YFSETQ. The V and J ends lost 3 bases and 0 bases, in that order; junction bases with no gene match: 4. CDR3 length: 15 amino acids. CDR3 sequence reads: CASSWTGKMNTEAFF. CDR3 nucleotides: TGCGCCAGCAGCTGGACAGGGAAAATGAACACTGAAGCTTTCTTT. Using reference TRBV5-1 and TRBJ1-1 for the parts outside the CDR3, the full variable domain is KAGVTQTPRYLIKTRGQQVTLSCSPISGHRSVSWYQQTPGQGLQFLFEYFSETQRNKGNFPGRFSGRQFSNSRSEMNVSTLELGDSALYLCASSWTGKMNTEAFFGQGTRLTVV.

This clonotype appeared a few times. This chain connects TRBV5-1 to TRBJ1-4; 8 nucleotides agree with TRBD1. Looked up from germline, CDR1 is SGHRS and CDR2 is YFSETQ. CDR3 length: 12 amino acids. V lost 3 bases and J lost 12; bases outside the gene matches: 4. The CDR3 bases are TGCGCCAGCAGCTCGGACAGGGCAGAACTGTTTTTT. Translated, it gives CASSSDRAELFF.

The chain carries TRBV10-2 and TRBJ2-2; no reliable D call. There are 14 residues in the CDR3. Germline CDR1 reads WSHSY; CDR2 reads SAAADI. The V gene lost 7 bases and the J gene lost 0 bases, with 9 bases spanning the gap. CDR3 nucleotide sequence: TGCGCCAGCACTACAGACTCGAACACCGGGGAGCTGTTTTTT. This sequence encodes CASTTDSNTGELFF.

V usage is TRBV7-2 and J usage is TRBJ1-6, with D unclear. CDR1 SGHTA and CDR2 FQGNSA come from the germline V gene. The CDR3 is 12 amino acids. The V and J ends lost 3 bases and 9 bases respectively, with 6 bases between them. In DNA form, the CDR3 reads TGTGCCAGCAGCTTTGGATCTTCACCCCTCCACTTT. As protein: CASSFGSSPLHF. Filled out from reference TRBV7-2 and TRBJ1-6, the complete variable domain reads GAGVSQSPSNKVTEKGKDVELRCDPISGHTALYWYRQSLGQGLEFLIYFQGNSAPDKSGLPSDRFSAERTGGSVSTLTIQRTQQEDSAVYLCASSFGSSPLHFGNGTRLTVT.

About this clonotype itself: With a much larger clone just one base away, this may be a read error. The rearrangement joins TRBV3-1 to TRBJ2-7, with D perhaps TRBD1 (5 bases). Germline assignment: CDR1 LGHDT and CDR2 YNNKEL (reference sequence). The CDR3 has 16 amino acids. CDR3 nucleotide sequence: TGTGCCAACAGCCAAGCTTTAACGGCAGGGTCCTCCGAGCAGTACTTC. This translates into CANSQALTAGSSEQYF.

V gene TRBV27 combines with J gene TRBJ1-4; D unresolved. The CDR3 has 12 amino acids. The germline V and J ends were trimmed by 8 bases and 7 bases, with 11 bases remaining between them. CDR1 is MNHEY, CDR2 SMNVEV, per germline (reference sequence). CDR3 sequence (DNA): TGTGCCAGCGGTTACAACGGTGAAAAACTGTTTTTT. Its protein is CASGYNGEKLFF.

The gene calls are TRBV20-1 and TRBJ2-3; TRBD2 matches at 7 bases. Germline loops: CDR1 DFQATT, CDR2 SNEGSKA (reference sequence). The length of the CDR3 is 15 residues. J was trimmed by 0 bases and V by 7 bases; bases with no gene match: 10. The CDR3 protein is CSVLLASSSTDTQYF. In DNA form, the CDR3 reads TGCAGTGTTCTACTAGCGAGCTCTAGCACAGATACGCAGTATTTT.

This clonotype was counted between two and nine times. The chain combines TRBV18 with TRBJ1-5; TRBD1 matches 9 bases. Germline V gene data show CDR1 as KGHSH and CDR2 as LQKENI. CDR3 length: 16 amino acids. The ends lost 4 bases at V and 3 bases at J; junction bases unmatched: 7. The DNA of the CDR3 is TGTGCCAGCTCACGGGGGACAGGGAACCCCAATCAGCCCCAGCATTTT. The encoded protein is CASSRGTGNPNQPQHF.

This clonotype showed up just a few times. This chain connects TRBV12-3 or TRBV12-4 to TRBJ2-1; 7 positions match TRBD2. V dropped 6 bases and J dropped 4; count of bases not matched to a gene: 9. CDR3 length: 15 residues. The CDR3 sequence is CASSIGLVLYNEQFF. The CDR3 nucleotides are TGTGCCAGCAGCATAGGACTAGTTCTTTACAATGAGCAGTTCTTC.

This chain joins TRBV12-3 or TRBV12-4 and TRBJ2-2; 11 nucleotides agree with TRBD2. CDR3 length equals 15 residues. V trimming: 10 bases; J trimming: 4 bases; junction bases outside the gene matches: 8. The CDR3 DNA is TGTGCCATCTCAAGACTAGCGGGAATCACCGGGGAGCTGTTTTTT. This encodes CAISRLAGITGELFF.

This clonotype turned up a few times. The V and J genes are TRBV5-1 and TRBJ2-1; a weak D match, TRBD1 (6 bases). CDR1 and CDR2 (germline): SGHRS, YFSETQ. CDR3 size: 14 residues. Trimming shortened V by 7 bases and J by 4 bases, and 15 bases separated the two germline ends. The CDR3 DNA is TGCGCCAGCCGACAGGTGAGCGATTACAATGAGCAGTTCTTC. Its protein product is CASRQVSDYNEQFF.

The V call is TRBV5-1, the J call TRBJ1-1; no clear D. V was shortened by 4 bases and J by 1 base, with 8 bases between the two germline ends. Germline V gene sequence: CDR1 SGHRS, CDR2 YFSETQ. This CDR3 region has 13 residues. The CDR3 nucleotides are TGCGCCAGCAGCGATCAAAAGAACACTGAAGCTTTCTTT. Its protein is CASSDQKNTEAFF. The full variable domain, in which reference TRBV5-1 and TRBJ1-1 provide the parts outside the CDR3, is KAGVTQTPRYLIKTRGQQVTLSCSPISGHRSVSWYQQTPGQGLQFLFEYFSETQRNKGNFPGRFSGRQFSNSRSEMNVSTLELGDSALYLCASSDQKNTEAFFGQGTRLTVV.

This clonotype was detected a few times. CDR3 coding DNA: TGCGCCAGCAGCCAAGGGCCGGGGCCTAACACCGGGGAGCTGTTTTTT. Protein product: CASSQGPGPNTGELFF. The V gene is TRBV4-1, the J gene TRBJ2-2; D may match TRBD1 or TRBD2 (5 bases each). The CDR3 extends over 16 amino acids. Germline values: CDR1 MGHRA, CDR2 YSYEKL. Trimming cost V 1 base and J 2 bases, with 11 bases left between them.

This chain joins TRBV29-1 and TRBJ1-2; no clear D gene. The CDR3 has 12 residues. CDR1 is SQVTM and CDR2 is ANQGSEA in the germline V gene. The V and J ends lost 4 bases and 2 bases respectively, with 8 bases between them. The CDR3 reads CSVAESNYGYTF. The CDR3 nucleotides are TGCAGCGTTGCGGAGTCGAACTATGGCTACACCTTC.

This clonotype showed up just a few times. The CDR3 is CASSPGVPNQPQHF. CDR3 DNA sequence: TGTGCCAGCAGTCCAGGGGTCCCCAATCAGCCCCAGCATTTT. The genes are TRBV2 and TRBJ1-5, with D possibly TRBD1 on 6 matching bases. The germline V gene encodes CDR1 SNHLY and CDR2 FYNNEI. V lost 5 bases and J lost 3, with 11 bases in between. This CDR3 region has 14 residues.

The chain couples TRBV7-2 to TRBJ2-1; unclear D gene. CDR1 SGHTA and CDR2 FQGNSA come from the germline V gene. Trimming removed 5 bases from V and 7 bases from J, with 18 bases in between. This CDR3 comprises 15 residues. CDR3 coding DNA: TGTGCCAGCAGCCACCCACCCCCAGTTGGAAATGAGCAGTTCTTC. Its protein is CASSHPPPVGNEQFF.

This chain connects TRBV10-3 to TRBJ1-1; no clear D gene. Per the germline V gene, CDR1 is ENHRY and CDR2 is SYGVKD. The ends were cut back, 3 bases at V and 1 base at J, with 6 bases in the middle. The CDR3 is made up of 13 amino acids. The CDR3 bases are TGTGCCATCAGTGAAGCCTCGAACACTGAAGCTTTCTTT. Translating gives CAISEASNTEAFF.

V usage is TRBV20-1 and J usage is TRBJ1-5, with D possibly being TRBD1 (5 bases). V lost 0 bases and J 3 bases, leaving 9 bases between the germline ends. From germline, CDR1 is DFQATT and CDR2 SNEGSKA (reference sequence). This CDR3 is 14 amino acids long. The CDR3 here is CSARDGGFNQPQHF. The CDR3 DNA is TGCAGTGCTAGAGATGGGGGGTTCAATCAGCCCCAGCATTTT.